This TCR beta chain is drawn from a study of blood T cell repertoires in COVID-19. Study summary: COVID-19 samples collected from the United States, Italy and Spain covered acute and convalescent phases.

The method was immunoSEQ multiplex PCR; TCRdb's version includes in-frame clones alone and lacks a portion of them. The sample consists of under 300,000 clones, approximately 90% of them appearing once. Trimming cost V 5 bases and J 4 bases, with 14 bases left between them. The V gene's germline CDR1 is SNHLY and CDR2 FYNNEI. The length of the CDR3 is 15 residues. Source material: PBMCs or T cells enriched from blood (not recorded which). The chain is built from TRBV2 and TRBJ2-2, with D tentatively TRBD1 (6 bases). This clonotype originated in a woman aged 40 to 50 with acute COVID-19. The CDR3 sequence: CASSPDRTPTGELFF. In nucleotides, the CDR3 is TGTGCCAGCAGTCCTGACAGGACCCCCACCGGGGAGCTGTTTTTT. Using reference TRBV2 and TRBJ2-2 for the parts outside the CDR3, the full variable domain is EPEVTQTPSHQVTQMGQEVILRCVPISNHLYFYWYRQILGQKVEFLVSFYNNEISEKSEIFDDQFSVERPDGSNFTLKIRSTKLEDSAMYFCASSPDRTPTGELFFGEGSRLTVL.